This T cell receptor (beta chain) was obtained from a study of blood T cell repertoires in COVID-19. This clone was picked up a small number of times. Data came from immunoSEQ multiplex PCR; TCRdb stores just in-frame clones and leaves some out. The repertoire holds about 170,000 clones, with more than 85% as singletons. CDR1 and CDR2 (germline): SGHRS, YFSETQ. The junction had 1 base not matched to a gene; V was cut back by 1 base and J by 4 bases. This CDR3 is 13 amino acids long. The receptor was derived from a woman of 80 years or more with COVID-19, enrolled during active disease. This rearrangement joins TRBV5-1 to TRBJ2-5; 7 nucleotides match TRBD2. The sequencing sample was made of peripheral blood. The CDR3 DNA reads as TGCGCCAGCAGCTTGACGGGGGGAGAGACCCAGTACTTC. Translated: CASSLTGGETQYF.